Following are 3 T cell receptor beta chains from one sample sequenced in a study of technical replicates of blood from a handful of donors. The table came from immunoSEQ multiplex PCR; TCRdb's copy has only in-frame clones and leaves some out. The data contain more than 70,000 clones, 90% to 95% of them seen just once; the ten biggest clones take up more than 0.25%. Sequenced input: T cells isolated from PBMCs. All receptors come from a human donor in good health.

This chain's CDR3 is CAWSVQVGNSPLHF. In DNA form, the CDR3 reads TGTGCCTGGAGTGTACAGGTCGGTAATTCACCCCTCCACTTT. The V call is TRBV30, the J call TRBJ1-6; a weak D match, TRBD1 (5 bases). Germline V CDR1 and CDR2: GTSNPN, SVGIG (reference sequence). The length of the CDR3 is 14 residues. The ends were cut back, 0 bases at V and 6 bases at J, with 9 bases in the middle.

The CDR3 protein is CASSTGTGGWSTEAFF. In DNA form, the CDR3 reads TGTGCCAGTAGCACCGGGACAGGGGGCTGGAGCACTGAAGCTTTCTTT. The gene calls are TRBV19 and TRBJ1-1, with 12 bases lining up with TRBD1. The CDR3 is 16 amino acids. V lost 6 bases and J lost 4; bases outside the gene matches: 9. The germline V gene has CDR1 LNHDA and CDR2 SQIVND (reference sequence).

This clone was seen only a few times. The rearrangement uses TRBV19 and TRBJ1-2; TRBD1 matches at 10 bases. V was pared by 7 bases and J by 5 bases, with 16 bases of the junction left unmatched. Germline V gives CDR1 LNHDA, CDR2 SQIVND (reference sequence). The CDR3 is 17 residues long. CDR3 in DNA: TGTGCCAGTACCCTTCCCGGACAGGGGGAGAATCCTTATGGCTACACCTTC. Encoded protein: CASTLPGQGENPYGYTF.